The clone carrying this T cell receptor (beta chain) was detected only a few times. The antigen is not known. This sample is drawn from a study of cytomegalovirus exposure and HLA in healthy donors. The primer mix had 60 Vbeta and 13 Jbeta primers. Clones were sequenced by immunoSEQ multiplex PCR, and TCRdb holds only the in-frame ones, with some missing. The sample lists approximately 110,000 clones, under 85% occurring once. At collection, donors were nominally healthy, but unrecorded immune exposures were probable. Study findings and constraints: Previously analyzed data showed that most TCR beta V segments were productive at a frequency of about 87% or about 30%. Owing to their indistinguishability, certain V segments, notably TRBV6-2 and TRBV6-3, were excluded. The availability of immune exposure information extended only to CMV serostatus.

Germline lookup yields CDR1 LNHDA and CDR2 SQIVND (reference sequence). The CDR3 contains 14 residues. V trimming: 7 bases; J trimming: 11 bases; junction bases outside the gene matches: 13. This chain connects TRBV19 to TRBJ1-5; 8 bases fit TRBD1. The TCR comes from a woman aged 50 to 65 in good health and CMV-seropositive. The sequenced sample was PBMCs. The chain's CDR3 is CASTENRGNSAQHF. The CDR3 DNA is TGTGCCAGTACCGAAAACAGGGGGAATTCAGCCCAGCATTTT.